This TCR beta chain was captured by sequencing in a study of cytotoxic CD8 clonotypes in ibrutinib-treated CLL. Study information: Samples yielded averages of some 250,000 productive templates and almost 95,000 productive rearrangements. General study findings and limits: Under treatment, the uncommon public clonotypes either contracted or remained stable. Clonality measured at baseline exceeded age-matched healthy donors, tracking circulating CD8+ T-cell counts. At ibrutinib response, clonality increased, and at progression it declined back toward baseline.

Note on this clone: What it binds is not known.

The data were produced by immunoSEQ multiplex PCR, yet TCRdb's version contains in-frame clones alone and is incomplete. The data show 250,000 or so clones, around three quarters seen once. Trimming cost V 0 bases and J 0 bases; bases outside gene matches: 13. The CDR3 is made up of 20 amino acids. Per germline, CDR1 SGHKS and CDR2 YYEKEE (reference sequence). The sequenced sample was PBMCs, obtained after 24 months of ibrutinib treatment. V and J are TRBV5-5 and TRBJ1-4, with 8 bases fitting TRBD1. The TCR originated in a human donor with chronic lymphocytic leukemia. The CDR3 coding sequence is TGTGCCAGCAGCTTGGCCCCCACCGGACAGGGTGTCCCAACTAATGAAAAACTGTTTTTT. Its protein is CASSLAPTGQGVPTNEKLFF. Using reference TRBV5-5 and TRBJ1-4 for the parts outside the CDR3, the full variable domain is DAGVTQSPTHLIKTRGQQVTLRCSPISGHKSVSWYQQVLGQGPQFIFQYYEKEERGRGNFPDRFSARQFPNYSSELNVNALLLGDSALYLCASSLAPTGQGVPTNEKLFFGSGTQLSVL.